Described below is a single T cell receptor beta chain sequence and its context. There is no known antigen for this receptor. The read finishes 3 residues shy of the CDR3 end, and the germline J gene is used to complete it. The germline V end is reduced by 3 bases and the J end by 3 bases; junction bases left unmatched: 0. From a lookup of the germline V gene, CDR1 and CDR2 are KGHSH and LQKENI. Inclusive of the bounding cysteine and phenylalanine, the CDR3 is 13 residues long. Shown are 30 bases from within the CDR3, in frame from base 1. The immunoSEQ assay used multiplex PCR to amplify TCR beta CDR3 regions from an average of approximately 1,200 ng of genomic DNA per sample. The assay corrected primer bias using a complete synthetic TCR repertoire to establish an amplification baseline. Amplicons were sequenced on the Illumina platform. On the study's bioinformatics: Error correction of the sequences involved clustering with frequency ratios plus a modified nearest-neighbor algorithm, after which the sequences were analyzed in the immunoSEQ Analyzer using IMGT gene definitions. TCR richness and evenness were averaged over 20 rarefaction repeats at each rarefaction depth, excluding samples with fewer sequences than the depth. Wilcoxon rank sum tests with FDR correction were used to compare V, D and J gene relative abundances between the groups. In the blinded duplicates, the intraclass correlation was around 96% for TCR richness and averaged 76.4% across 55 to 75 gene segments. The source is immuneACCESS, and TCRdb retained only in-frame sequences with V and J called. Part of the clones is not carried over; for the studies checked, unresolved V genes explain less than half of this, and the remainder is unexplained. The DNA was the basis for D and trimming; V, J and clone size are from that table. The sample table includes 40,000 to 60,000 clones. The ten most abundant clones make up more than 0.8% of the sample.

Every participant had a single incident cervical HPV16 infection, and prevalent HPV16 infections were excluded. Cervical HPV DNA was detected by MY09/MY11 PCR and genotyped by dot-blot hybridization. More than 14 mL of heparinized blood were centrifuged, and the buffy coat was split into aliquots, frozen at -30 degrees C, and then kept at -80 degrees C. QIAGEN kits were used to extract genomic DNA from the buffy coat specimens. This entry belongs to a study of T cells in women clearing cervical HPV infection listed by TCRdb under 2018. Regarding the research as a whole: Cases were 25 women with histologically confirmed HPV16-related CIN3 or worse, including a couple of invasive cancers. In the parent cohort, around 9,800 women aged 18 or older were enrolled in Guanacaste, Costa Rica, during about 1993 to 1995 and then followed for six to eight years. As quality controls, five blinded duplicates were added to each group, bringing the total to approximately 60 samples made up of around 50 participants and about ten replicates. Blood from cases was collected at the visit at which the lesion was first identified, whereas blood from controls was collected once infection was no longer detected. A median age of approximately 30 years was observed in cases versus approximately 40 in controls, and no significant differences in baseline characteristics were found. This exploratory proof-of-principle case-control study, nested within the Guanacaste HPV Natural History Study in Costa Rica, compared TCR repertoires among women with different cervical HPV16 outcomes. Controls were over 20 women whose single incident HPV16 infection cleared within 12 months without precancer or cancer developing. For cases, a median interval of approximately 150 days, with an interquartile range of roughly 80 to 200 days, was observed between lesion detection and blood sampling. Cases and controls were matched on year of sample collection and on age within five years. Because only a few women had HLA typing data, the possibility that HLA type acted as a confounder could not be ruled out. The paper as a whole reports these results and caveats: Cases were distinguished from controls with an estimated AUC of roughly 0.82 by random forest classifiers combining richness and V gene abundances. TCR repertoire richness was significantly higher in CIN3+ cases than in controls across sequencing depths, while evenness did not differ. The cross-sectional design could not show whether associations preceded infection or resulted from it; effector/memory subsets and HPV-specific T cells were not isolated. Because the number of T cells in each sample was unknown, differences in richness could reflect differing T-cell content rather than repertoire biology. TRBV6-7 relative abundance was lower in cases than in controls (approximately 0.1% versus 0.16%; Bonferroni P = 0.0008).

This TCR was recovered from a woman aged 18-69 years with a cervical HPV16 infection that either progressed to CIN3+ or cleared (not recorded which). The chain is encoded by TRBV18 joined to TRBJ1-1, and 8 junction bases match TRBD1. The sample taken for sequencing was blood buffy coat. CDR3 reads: CASSPGQDTEAFF. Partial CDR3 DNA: TGTGCCAGCTCACCGGGACAGGACACTGAA.